The rows below give T cell receptor beta chains drawn from one sample of a study of technical replicates of blood from a few donors. Here immunoSEQ multiplex PCR was the method, and the copy in TCRdb shows in-frame clones only, minus some. This sample yields approximately 81,000 clones, of which about 81% are seen a single time; roughly 3.9% belongs to the top ten. Sequenced sample: PBMCs. These receptors were collected from a human donor in good health. Some clones in this sample may be carry-over from other donors' samples. Each CDR3 is given with its conserved first and last residue. D genes are given only for firm matches. Size values are once, few and many counts, or a class for expanded clones, and some rows have none.

J,D,size,V,CDR3,DNA
TRBJ1-1,TRBD1,once,TRBV5-4,CASSTDRGGAFF,TGTGCCAGCAGCACCGACAGGGGAGGCGCTTTCTTT
TRBJ1-5,TRBD1,-,TRBV12-5,CASGTDNRGPQPQHF,TGTGCTAGTGGTACCGATAACAGGGGTCCCCAGCCCCAGCATTTT
TRBJ2-3,-,few,TRBV19,CASSIVNSRDTQYF,TGTGCCAGTAGTATAGTGAACTCTAGGGATACGCAGTATTTT
TRBJ2-4,-,few,TRBV30,CAWSYREKNIQYF,TGTGCCTGGAGTTACAGGGAAAAAAACATTCAGTACTTC
TRBJ2-7,-,-,TRBV19,CASSFANSYEQYF,TGTGCCAGTAGTTTCGCGAACTCCTACGAGCAGTACTTC
TRBJ1-1,-,-,TRBV2,CASITPRGWTEAFF,TGTGCCAGCATCACACCCCGGGGGTGGACTGAAGCTTTCTTT
TRBJ1-1,-,-,TRBV20-1,CSANRNTEAFF,TGCAGTGCTAATAGGAACACTGAAGCTTTCTTT
TRBJ1-1,-,-,TRBV9,CASSLRDGLNTEAFF,TGTGCCAGCAGCTTGCGGGACGGACTGAACACTGAAGCTTTCTTT
TRBJ1-3,-,-,TRBV7-9,CASSPGQSGNTIYF,TGTGCCAGCAGCCCCGGACAGTCTGGAAACACCATATATTTT
TRBJ1-2,-,few,TRBV9,CASSESWGANYGYTF,TGTGCCAGCAGCGAGTCATGGGGAGCTAACTATGGCTACACCTTC
TRBJ1-2,TRBD1,once,TRBV30,CAWSSTGVGGYTF,TGTGCCTGGAGTTCTACAGGGGTGGGAGGCTACACCTTC
TRBJ2-5,TRBD2,-,TRBV5-4,CASSSGAGTSGPLAQYF,TGTGCCAGCAGCTCCGGAGCCGGGACTAGCGGGCCTCTGGCCCAGTACTTC
TRBJ1-2,TRBD1,-,TRBV29-1,CSVARRQGRDYGYTF,TGCAGCGTGGCCCGCCGACAGGGGAGGGACTATGGCTACACCTTC
TRBJ2-7,-,-,TRBV7-8,CASSLGQDWEQYF,TGTGCCAGCAGCTTAGGACAGGATTGGGAGCAGTACTTC
TRBJ2-7,TRBD2,-,TRBV19,CASSTKAGAYEQYF,TGTGCCAGTAGTACCAAAGCGGGGGCCTACGAGCAGTACTTC
TRBJ2-7,-,-,TRBV7-9,CAMDRGGSYEQYF,TGTGCCATGGACCGAGGTGGGAGTTACGAGCAGTACTTC
TRBJ2-2,-,-,TRBV30,CAWRTLRGSGELFF,TGTGCCTGGAGAACCTTAAGGGGATCCGGGGAGCTGTTTTTT
TRBJ2-1,TRBD2,-,TRBV4-3,CASSRNPNGGGSSYNEQFF,TGCGCCAGCAGCCGTAACCCCAATGGCGGGGGTAGCTCCTACAATGAGCAGTTCTTC
TRBJ2-2,-,-,TRBV5-6,CASSSLELAVNTGELFF,TGTGCCAGCAGCTCCCTAGAGTTAGCGGTGAACACCGGGGAGCTGTTTTTT
TRBJ1-2,-,-,TRBV11-3,CASSLDRGTRGEDYGYTF,TGTGCCAGCAGCTTAGATCGAGGGACCAGAGGGGAGGACTATGGCTACACCTTC
TRBJ1-4,-,-,TRBV6-6,CASTRGLSNEKLFF,TGTGCCAGCACCCGGGGGTTGTCTAATGAAAAACTGTTTTTT
TRBJ2-3,TRBD1,-,TRBV9,CASSAEGQLITDTQYF,TGTGCCAGCAGCGCCGAGGGACAGTTAATCACAGATACGCAGTATTTT
TRBJ1-2,TRBD1,-,TRBV7-2,CASSTTGGVPGYTF,TGTGCCAGCAGCACGACAGGGGGCGTACCTGGCTACACCTTC
TRBJ1-5,TRBD1,-,TRBV5-1,CASSLGQGGNQPQHF,TGCGCCAGCAGCTTGGGACAGGGGGGGAATCAGCCCCAGCATTTT
TRBJ2-5,-,-,TRBV29-1,CSVGVGGEETQYF,TGCAGCGTCGGCGTGGGCGGGGAAGAGACCCAGTACTTC
TRBJ2-7,TRBD2,-,TRBV30,CAWGPSGRTLHEQYF,TGTGCCTGGGGCCCTAGCGGGCGGACCCTCCACGAGCAGTACTTC
TRBJ1-6,-,-,TRBV5-1,CASSPGQGQSPLHF,TGCGCCAGCAGCCCCGGGCAGGGACAATCACCCCTCCACTTT
TRBJ1-5,-,-,TRBV19,CASSIGRGSRQPQHF,TGTGCCAGTAGTATTGGCAGGGGATCGCGGCAGCCCCAGCATTTT
TRBJ2-2,-,-,TRBV5-1,CASSLEVSGAHTGELFF,TGCGCCAGCAGCTTGGAAGTCTCAGGGGCTCACACCGGGGAGCTGTTTTTT
TRBJ1-1,-,-,TRBV29-1,CSVAHGLNTEAFF,TGCAGCGTTGCTCACGGTTTGAACACTGAAGCTTTCTTT